The 27 T cell receptor beta chains below were found in one sample sequenced in a study of blood T cell repertoires in COVID-19. Here immunoSEQ multiplex PCR was the method, and the copy in TCRdb shows in-frame clones only, minus some. The sample records under 75,000 clones, less than 85% being singletons. The sequencing sample was made of peripheral blood. The source of these receptors is a woman in her forties or fifties with active or convalescent COVID-19.

The CDR3 here is CASRDRGRDTQYF. The CDR3 region has the DNA TGTGCCAGCAGGGACAGGGGGCGGGATACGCAGTATTTT. This chain connects TRBV2 to TRBJ2-3; 11 bases line up with TRBD1. This CDR3 has 13 amino acids. CDR1 SNHLY and CDR2 FYNNEI come from the germline V gene. J gave up 6 bases and V 6 bases, and 2 bases lay outside the gene matches.

This clone was detected only a few times. The rearrangement joins TRBV29-1 to TRBJ1-5, with D unclear. Deletions cut 0 bases from V and 11 bases from J, with 14 bases between. The V gene's germline CDR1 is SQVTM and CDR2 ANQGSEA. The CDR3 totals 13 residues. The CDR3 is CSVEDGPSGAQHF. The CDR3 nucleotides are TGCAGCGTTGAAGATGGGCCCTCCGGGGCCCAGCATTTT. The full variable domain, with the rest looked up from reference TRBV29-1 and TRBJ1-5, is SAVISQKPSRDICQRGTSLTIQCQVDSQVTMMFWYRQQPGQSLTLIATANQGSEATYESGFVIDKFPISRPNLTFSTLTVSNMSPEDSSIYLCSVEDGPSGAQHFGDGTRLSIL.

The chain is built from TRBV30 and TRBJ1-4; TRBD1 aligns across 10 bases. V was pared by 2 bases and J by 2 bases, with 8 bases of the junction left unmatched. The CDR3 runs 17 residues. CDR1 GTSNPN and CDR2 SVGIG come from the germline V gene (reference sequence). The CDR3 region is CAWSTGTGVRTNEKLFF. CDR3 DNA: TGTGCCTGGAGTACCGGGACAGGGGTTAGGACTAATGAAAAACTGTTTTTT. The full variable domain, its missing parts supplied by reference TRBV30 and TRBJ1-4, is SQTIHQWPATLVQPVGSPLSLECTVEGTSNPNLYWYRQAAGRGLQLLFYSVGIGQISSEVPQNLSASRPQDRQFILSSKKLLLSDSGFYLCAWSTGTGVRTNEKLFFGSGTQLSVL.

Only a few counts were recorded for this clone. The gene calls are TRBV5-4 and TRBJ2-3; TRBD2 matches 8 bases. Looked up from germline, CDR1 is SGHNT and CDR2 is YYREEE (reference sequence). CDR3 length: 17 residues. V lost 0 bases to trimming and J lost 2 bases; unmatched junction nucleotides: 8. In DNA, the CDR3 is TGTGCCAGCAGCTTGGGGAGCGGGAGAGCCTCCACAGATACGCAGTATTTT. Protein sequence: CASSLGSGRASTDTQYF.

The V and J genes are TRBV25-1 and TRBJ1-1, with D possibly TRBD1 on 5 matching bases. The CDR3 loop spans 14 amino acids. Germline values: CDR1 MGHDK, CDR2 SYGVNS. Trimming cost V 2 bases and J 2 bases, with 9 bases left between them. The CDR3 sequence: CASSEPGHNTEAFF. CDR3 DNA sequence: TGTGCCAGCAGTGAACCAGGGCACAACACTGAAGCTTTCTTT.

This clone was observed once. The V gene is TRBV28, the J gene TRBJ2-1; D perhaps matches TRBD2 (9 bases). The germline V and J ends were trimmed by 7 bases and 2 bases, with 21 bases remaining between them. The CDR3 is made up of 17 amino acids. The germline gives CDR1 MDHEN, CDR2 SYDVKM. CDR3 DNA sequence: TGTGCCAGCACCGCAGGGGGCGGGAGGGGCGCCTACAATGAGCAGTTCTTC. Its protein product is CASTAGGGRGAYNEQFF.

The V call is TRBV4-1, the J call TRBJ2-1, with D tentatively TRBD1 (6 bases). V was cut by 8 bases and J by 6 bases, with 8 bases left in between. Germline CDR1 is MGHRA and CDR2 is YSYEKL. The CDR3 is 11 amino acids. The CDR3 is CASGQFNEQFF. The CDR3 nucleotides are TGCGCCAGCGGACAGTTCAATGAGCAGTTCTTC.

By share, this clone ranks as medium-sized. The chain joins TRBV6-4 to TRBJ2-1; 10 nucleotides line up with TRBD1. Per the germline V gene, CDR1 is MRHNA and CDR2 is SNTAGT. The length of the CDR3 is 15 residues. Unmatched junction bases numbered 10, after V lost 5 bases and J lost 9 bases. CDR3 DNA: TGTGCCAGCAGTACCGGGACAGGGGAAATGGGTGAGCAGTTCTTC. Its translation is CASSTGTGEMGEQFF.

This clone was seen more than once but under ten times. The rearrangement uses TRBV7-6 and TRBJ2-7; possibly TRBD2 for D (6 bases). Trimming took off 5 bases at V and 6 bases at J, with 11 bases between the two ends. Per germline, CDR1 SGHVS and CDR2 FNYEAQ. The CDR3 sequence is 12 residues long. The CDR3 DNA is TGTGCCAGCAGCAATAGCGGTAGCGAGCAGTACTTC. The encoded protein is CASSNSGSEQYF.

Regarding this clone: An end of the junction does not agree with germline; a read error may underlie this. The chain links TRBV24-1 to TRBJ1-1, with 7 bases identical to TRBD1. The CDR3 contains 11 residues. Looked up from germline, CDR1 is KGHDR and CDR2 is SFDVKD. Here the CDR3 reads CATSGGTAFLF. Here the CDR3 DNA reads TGTGCCACCAGTGGGGGGACAGCGTTTCTCTTT.

A few counts support this clone. The sample carries other DNA sequences with the same CDR3. The chain uses TRBV28 and TRBJ2-5; weak D call: TRBD1 (5 bases). Trimming took 4 bases from V and 0 from J, leaving 12 bases between them. This CDR3 has 15 amino acids. Germline CDR1 reads MDHEN; CDR2 reads SYDVKM. Written as DNA, the CDR3 is TGTGCCAGCAGTTCTCCGTCAGGGAACCAAGAGACCCAGTACTTC. Translating it yields CASSSPSGNQETQYF. Using reference TRBV28 and TRBJ2-5 for the parts outside the CDR3, the full variable domain is DVKVTQSSRYLVKRTGEKVFLECVQDMDHENMFWYRQDPGLGLRLIYFSYDVKMKEKGDIPEGYSVSREKKERFSLILESASTNQTSMYLCASSSPSGNQETQYFGPGTRLLVL.

The chain is built from TRBV28 and TRBJ1-1, with a weak D call TRBD1 (6 bases). V lost 1 base, J lost 5 bases, and 11 bases lay in between. Germline V lookup: CDR1 MDHEN, CDR2 SYDVKM. This CDR3 is built from 14 residues. The CDR3 coding sequence is TGTGCCAGCAGTTTATACACAGGGAGAACTGAAGCTTTCTTT. Translated: CASSLYTGRTEAFF. Drawing the rest from reference TRBV28 and TRBJ1-1, the complete variable domain is DVKVTQSSRYLVKRTGEKVFLECVQDMDHENMFWYRQDPGLGLRLIYFSYDVKMKEKGDIPEGYSVSREKKERFSLILESASTNQTSMYLCASSLYTGRTEAFFGQGTRLTVV.

The chain joins TRBV7-9 to TRBJ1-5; possibly TRBD1 for D (6 bases). The CDR3 is 14 residues long. V was cut by 5 bases and J by 0 bases, with 8 bases left in between. The germline CDR1 and CDR2 sequences are SEHNR and FQNEAQ (reference sequence). Written as DNA, the CDR3 is TGTGCCAGCAGCCGGGACATTAGCAATCAGCCCCAGCATTTT. Its protein product is CASSRDISNQPQHF.

The V call is TRBV4-1, the J call TRBJ1-1; D perhaps matches TRBD1 (5 bases). The V and J ends lost 4 bases and 2 bases respectively, with 11 bases between them. This CDR3 comprises 14 residues. Germline CDR1 and CDR2: MGHRA and YSYEKL. As DNA, the CDR3 is TGCGCCAGCAGCCTCAGGACAAGCAACACTGAAGCTTTCTTT. It encodes CASSLRTSNTEAFF.

The chain recombines TRBV28 with TRBJ1-1, with no clear D. Germline CDR1 and CDR2: MDHEN and SYDVKM. The CDR3 is made up of 15 amino acids. Trimming removed 7 bases from V and 3 bases from J, with 18 bases in between. CDR3 protein: CASITAGSGDTEAFF. The CDR3 region has the DNA TGTGCCAGCATCACGGCGGGGAGTGGGGACACTGAAGCTTTCTTT.

This chain joins TRBV7-2 and TRBJ2-7; tentatively, D is TRBD1 (6 bases). This CDR3 contains 14 residues. The germline gives CDR1 SGHTA, CDR2 FQGNSA. Trimming removed 6 bases from V and 1 base from J, with 13 bases in between. CDR3 DNA sequence: TGTGCCAGCAGTTTACAGGGATTGTCCTACGAGCAGTACTTC. As protein: CASSLQGLSYEQYF.

This chain connects TRBV7-9 to TRBJ2-3, with 9 nucleotides matching TRBD2. Losses at the gene ends were 5 bases for V and 0 bases for J; bases not matched to a gene: 9. This CDR3 comprises 17 residues. Germline V gene sequence: CDR1 SEHNR, CDR2 FQNEAQ (reference sequence). CDR3 DNA: TGTGCCAGCAGCACGCTTCTAGCGGGGTATAGCACAGATACGCAGTATTTT. Translated: CASSTLLAGYSTDTQYF. Looking up the rest from reference TRBV7-9 and TRBJ2-3 gives the full variable domain: DTGVSQNPRHKITKRGQNVTFRCDPISEHNRLYWYRQTLGQGPEFLTYFQNEAQLEKSRLLSDRFSAERPKGSFSTLEIQRTEQGDSAMYLCASSTLLAGYSTDTQYFGPGTRLTVL.

The chain recombines TRBV4-2 with TRBJ1-6, with a weak D call TRBD1 (5 bases). The CDR3 totals 14 residues. Germline V lookup: CDR1 LGHNA, CDR2 YNFKEQ. The germline V and J ends were trimmed by 0 bases and 6 bases, with 6 bases remaining between them. CDR3 sequence (DNA): TGTGCCAGCAGCCAAGACAGGGTTAATTCACCCCTCCACTTT. Translated, it gives CASSQDRVNSPLHF.

The J gene is TRBJ2-7, the V gene TRBV18, with D maybe TRBD2 (5 bases). The V gene lost 3 bases and the J gene lost 6 bases, with 15 bases spanning the gap. Germline CDR1 and CDR2: KGHSH and LQKENI. The CDR3 is made up of 14 amino acids. The CDR3 loop is CASSPRGESLEQYF. CDR3 DNA sequence: TGTGCCAGCTCACCCCGGGGAGAGTCGCTCGAGCAGTACTTC.

This chain uses TRBV7-6 with TRBJ1-1, with 12 bases lining up with TRBD1. With V trimmed by 5 bases and J by 8 bases, 9 bases remained unmatched. The CDR3 has 15 amino acids. The germline CDR1 and CDR2 sequences are SGHVS and FNYEAQ. The CDR3 DNA follows: TGTGCCAGCAGCCCCAGGGGGACAGGGGGCGAAGAAGCTTTCTTT. Encoded protein: CASSPRGTGGEEAFF. The whole variable domain, filled in from reference TRBV7-6 and TRBJ1-1, reads GAGVSQSPRYKVTKRGQDVALRCDPISGHVSLYWYRQALGQGPEFLTYFNYEAQQDKSGLPNDRFSAERPEGSISTLTIQRTEQRDSAMYRCASSPRGTGGEEAFFGQGTRLTVV.

The chain links TRBV9 to TRBJ2-2, with 8 bases that match TRBD1. Trimming at V came to 0 bases and at J to 3 bases, leaving 4 bases not matched to a gene. Germline V CDR1 and CDR2: SGDLS, YYNGEE. The length of the CDR3 is 16 residues. The chain's CDR3 is CASSVGGQAYTGELFF. As DNA, the CDR3 is TGTGCCAGCAGCGTAGGGGGACAGGCCTACACCGGGGAGCTGTTTTTT.

This rearrangement joins TRBV30 to TRBJ2-5, with 9 bases aligning to TRBD1. J lost 5 bases, V lost 3 bases, and 10 bases had no gene match. This CDR3 has 15 amino acids. In germline, CDR1 is GTSNPN, CDR2 SVGIG (reference sequence). The CDR3: CAWRGPGQGAETQYF. Written as DNA, the CDR3 is TGTGCCTGGAGGGGGCCGGGACAGGGAGCTGAGACCCAGTACTTC.

The rearrangement links TRBV10-1 to TRBJ2-2; TRBD1 matches at 7 bases. This CDR3 has 17 amino acids. Germline trimming cut 1 base from V and 1 base from J; bases unmatched to any gene: 6. The germline CDR1 and CDR2 sequences are WNHNN and SYGVQD (reference sequence). CDR3 sequence (DNA): TGCGCCAGCAGTGAGTTAAGACAGGGTAAGAACACCGGGGAGCTGTTTTTT. Its protein is CASSELRQGKNTGELFF.

The rearrangement links TRBV28 to TRBJ2-1, with TRBD2 matching 13 bases. The CDR3 contains 17 residues. The germline CDR1 and CDR2 sequences are MDHEN and SYDVKM. V lost 5 bases to trimming and J lost 5 bases; unmatched junction nucleotides: 9. This CDR3 reads CASSNPGLAGFNNEQFF. CDR3 in DNA: TGTGCCAGCAGTAATCCGGGACTAGCGGGATTCAACAATGAGCAGTTCTTC.

This sequence joins TRBV5-1 and TRBJ2-3, with a weak D call TRBD1 (5 bases). Germline-derived CDR1 and CDR2 are SGHRS and YFSETQ. This CDR3 region has 13 residues. Trimming took 4 bases from V and 6 from J, leaving 12 bases between them. CDR3 DNA: TGCGCCAGCAGCCCGGACACCCCGGATACGCAGTATTTT. Encoded protein: CASSPDTPDTQYF.

J is TRBJ2-7 and V is TRBV4-1, with 7 bases lining up with TRBD2. The CDR3 has 17 amino acids. V was pared by 3 bases and J by 1 base, with 12 bases of the junction left unmatched. Germline assignment: CDR1 MGHRA and CDR2 YSYEKL. The CDR3 here is CASSQGPGRAESYEQYF. CDR3 DNA sequence: TGCGCCAGCAGCCAGGGGCCGGGGAGGGCAGAATCCTACGAGCAGTACTTC.

The chain employs TRBV27 and TRBJ1-2, with a tentative D call TRBD1 (5 bases). This CDR3 region has 17 residues. In germline, CDR1 is MNHEY, CDR2 SMNVEV (reference sequence). Deletions cut 5 bases from V and 4 bases from J, with 23 bases between. The CDR3 bases are TGTGCCAGCAGTCTAGGGGAGGCAGCCCCCCCCTTCTATGGCTACACCTTC. Amino acid sequence: CASSLGEAAPPFYGYTF.